This T cell receptor (beta chain) derives from a study of HIV-infected patients and healthy controls. Study-level points and caveats: In HIV-infected patients, the apparent post-therapy Gini index recovery did not replicate in size-matched data. Healthy controls carried many MAIT alpha-chain CDR3s, while HIV+ repertoires had few. HIV-associated CDR3 frequencies dropped significantly during therapy; CMV-associated ones, mostly rising, changed nonsignificantly.

This clonotype counts as medium-sized (0.01 to 0.1%). Its antigen is not identified. The V gene's germline CDR1 is DFQATT and CDR2 SNEGSKA (reference sequence). This CDR3 is 16 amino acids long. V shed 0 bases and J 3 bases; nucleotides not matched to a gene: 9. Alpha and beta constant-region primers primed reverse transcription of around 550 ng RNA. Each of the alpha and beta chains got its own library through chain-specific third strand synthesis with indices. Second strand synthesis was primed from the SP2 site. Using its own MiXCR run on the 5' RACE reads, TCRdb lists one record per CDR3 protein. The data contain 17,000 or so distinct CDR3 sequences, around 5% of them singletons. All unsorted peripheral T cells were captured because whole blood was used without fractionation.

This clonotype originated in an adult in good health. The chain employs TRBV20-1 and TRBJ2-5, with 8 bases fitting TRBD2. The material sequenced was blood. The CDR3 reads CSARDLELRGEETQYF. The CDR3 DNA follows: TGCAGTGCTAGAGATCTGGAGTTGCGGGGGGAAGAGACCCAGTACTTC.